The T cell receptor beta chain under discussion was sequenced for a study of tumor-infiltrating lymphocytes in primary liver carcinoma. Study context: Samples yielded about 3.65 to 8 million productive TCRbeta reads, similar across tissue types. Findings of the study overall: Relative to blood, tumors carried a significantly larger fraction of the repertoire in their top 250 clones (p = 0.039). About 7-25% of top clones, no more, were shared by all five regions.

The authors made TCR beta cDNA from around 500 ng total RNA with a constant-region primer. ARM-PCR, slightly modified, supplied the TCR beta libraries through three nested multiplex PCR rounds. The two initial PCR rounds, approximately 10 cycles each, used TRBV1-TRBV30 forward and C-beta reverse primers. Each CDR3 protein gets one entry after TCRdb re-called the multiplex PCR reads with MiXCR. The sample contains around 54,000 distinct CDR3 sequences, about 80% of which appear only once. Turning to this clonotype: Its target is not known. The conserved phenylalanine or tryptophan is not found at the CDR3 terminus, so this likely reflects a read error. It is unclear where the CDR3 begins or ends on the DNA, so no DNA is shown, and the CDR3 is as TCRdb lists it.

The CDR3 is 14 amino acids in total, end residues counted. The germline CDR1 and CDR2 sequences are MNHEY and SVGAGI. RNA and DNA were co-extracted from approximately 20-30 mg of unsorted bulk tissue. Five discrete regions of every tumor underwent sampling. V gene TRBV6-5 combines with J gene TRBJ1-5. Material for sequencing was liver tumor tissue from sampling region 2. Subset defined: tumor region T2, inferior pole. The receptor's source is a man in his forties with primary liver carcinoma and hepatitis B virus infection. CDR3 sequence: CASSFSGREEPQHL.